The entry below gives a single TCR beta chain sequence along with its context. The data were taken from a study of blood T cell repertoires in COVID-19. Study-level information: COVID-19 samples, acute and convalescent, were from the United States, Italy and Spain. In each case, the material was cDNA or gDNA derived from T cells, B-cell-depleted T cells, or PBMCs.

Germline CDR1 and CDR2: MNHEY and SVGEGT. J was trimmed by 4 bases and V by 4 bases; bases with no gene match: 3. The CDR3 contains 14 residues. Study processing details: For nucleated cells, counts were estimated from reference gene primer amplification. Clones were sequenced by immunoSEQ multiplex PCR, and TCRdb holds only the in-frame ones, with some missing. The D gene and trimming were derived from the DNA, and the V and J assignments and clone size from that table. The data show around 200,000 clones, roughly 84% seen once. This clonotype was sampled from a woman of 80 years or more with active or convalescent COVID-19. The V call is TRBV6-2 or TRBV6-3, the J call TRBJ2-2; TRBD1 aligns across 7 bases. Sequencing was carried out using peripheral blood. The CDR3 loop reads CASSWSGGTGELFF. CDR3 DNA sequence: TGTGCCAGCAGTTGGTCAGGGGGCACCGGGGAGCTGTTTTTT.